This entry describes one TCR beta chain. The sample is drawn from a study of cytotoxic CD8 clonotypes in ibrutinib-treated CLL. Study-wide context: After a median about 13 months on treatment (6 to 36), response samples were drawn.

Profiled with immunoSEQ multiplex PCR; TCRdb holds only in-frame clones, not every one. The sample lists 150,000 to 200,000 clones; around nine tenths were seen once. This CDR3 region has 15 residues. Deletions cut 0 bases from V and 4 bases from J, with 12 bases between. The germline gives CDR1 MNHNS, CDR2 SASEGT. This chain links TRBV6-1 with TRBJ1-2; no clear D. The sequence came from a human donor with chronic lymphocytic leukemia. The sample in question was PBMCs, obtained at disease progression, from a patient treated with ibrutinib. CDR3 DNA: TGTGCCAGCAGTGAAGCGCTGGGCAGTGGCTATGGCTACACCTTC. Translated, it gives CASSEALGSGYGYTF.